These 8 T cell receptor beta chains share one sample of origin, sequenced in a study of graft-versus-host responses after intestinal transplantation. Produced via immunoSEQ multiplex PCR; TCRdb's table is partial and in-frame only. The table lists approximately 58,000 clones, about 90% of them singletons. The starting material was PBMCs, obtained 118 days after intestinal transplantation. These receptors were taken from a human patient who received an intestinal transplant, so some T cells may come from the graft donor.

V and J are TRBV7-9 and TRBJ1-6; TRBD1 might be the D (5 bases). The CDR3 totals 15 residues. V was shortened by 4 bases and J by 7 bases, with 14 bases between the two germline ends. Germline assignment: CDR1 SEHNR and CDR2 FQNEAQ (reference sequence). This chain's CDR3 is CASSSLGLPNSPLHF. Written as DNA, the CDR3 is TGTGCCAGCAGCTCCCTGGGACTGCCAAATTCACCCCTCCACTTT.

This clone was detected only once. The V call is TRBV30, the J call TRBJ1-1; 9 nucleotides line up with TRBD1. CDR3 length equals 14 residues. V shed 0 bases and J 4 bases; nucleotides not matched to a gene: 3. CDR1 is GTSNPN and CDR2 is SVGIG in the germline V gene (reference sequence). CDR3 residues: CAWSVRDRVTEAFF. The CDR3 nucleotides read TGTGCCTGGAGTGTACGGGACAGGGTCACTGAAGCTTTCTTT.

This clone occurred a few times. The chain carries TRBV9 and TRBJ2-7; 9 bases are shared with TRBD2. The V segment lost 3 bases and the J segment 6 bases; nucleotides outside the gene matches: 13. Germline V gives CDR1 SGDLS, CDR2 YYNGEE. This CDR3 comprises 16 residues. As DNA, the CDR3 is TGTGCCAGCAGCGCCTCCGGGACTAGCATAGTCTCCGAGCAGTACTTC. Protein sequence: CASSASGTSIVSEQYF.

The rearrangement joins TRBV29-1 to TRBJ2-3; D gene uncertain. Germline CDR1 and CDR2: SQVTM and ANQGSEA. The ends were cut back, 1 base at V and 2 bases at J, with 4 bases in the middle. The CDR3 is made up of 12 amino acids. The CDR3 loop is CSVEVNTDTQYF. DNA of the CDR3: TGCAGCGTTGAAGTTAACACAGATACGCAGTATTTT.

This chain links TRBV28 with TRBJ1-5; unclear D gene. There are 14 residues in the CDR3. Trimming took 3 bases from V and 0 from J, leaving 6 bases between them. Looked up from germline, CDR1 is MDHEN and CDR2 is SYDVKM. The CDR3 DNA sequence: TGTGCCAGCAGTTTGCCCTATAGCAATCAGCCCCAGCATTTT. Translated: CASSLPYSNQPQHF.

The rearrangement uses TRBV10-2 and TRBJ2-1; no definite D call. V lost 6 bases and J 7 bases, leaving 25 bases between the germline ends. Germline CDR1 reads WSHSY; CDR2 reads SAAADI. This CDR3 comprises 17 residues. The CDR3 region has the DNA TGCGCCAGCAGGAGAACGCTTCTAACCCTACGGAATAATGAGCAGTTCTTC. Translating gives CASRRTLLTLRNNEQFF.

The gene calls are TRBV28 and TRBJ1-1; unclear D gene. Looked up from germline, CDR1 is MDHEN and CDR2 is SYDVKM. The CDR3 extends over 14 amino acids. V lost 6 bases, J lost 7 bases, and 18 bases lay in between. CDR3 nucleotides: TGTGCCAGCAGCCTGCGCGGGGTACTGGTTGAAGCTTTCTTT. It is translated as CASSLRGVLVEAFF.

The rearrangement joins TRBV28 to TRBJ2-1; either TRBD1 or TRBD2 may supply D (5 bases each). The germline CDR1 and CDR2 sequences are MDHEN and SYDVKM. CDR3 length equals 13 residues. V gave up 7 bases and J gave up 0 bases, with 7 bases separating them. Here the CDR3 DNA reads TGTGCCAGCACAGGGAGCTCCTACAATGAGCAGTTCTTC. This gives the protein CASTGSSYNEQFF.